The 21 T cell receptor beta chains listed next were all sequenced from one sample in a study of cytomegalovirus exposure and HLA in healthy donors. Amplification used 60 Vbeta primers and 13 Jbeta primers. The table came from immunoSEQ multiplex PCR; TCRdb's copy has only in-frame clones and leaves some out. The sample consists of 150,000 or so clones, around 68% of them appearing once. Sequencing input: PBMCs. These TCRs come from a young man in good health and CMV-seronegative.

The chain links TRBV9 to TRBJ1-2, with 8 positions matching TRBD1. Per germline, CDR1 SGDLS and CDR2 YYNGEE. This CDR3 has 14 amino acids. Trimming cost V 3 bases and J 7 bases; bases outside gene matches: 8. CDR3 region: CASSADRGYAGYTF. The CDR3 DNA reads TGTGCCAGCAGCGCCGACAGGGGCTATGCTGGCTACACCTTC.

The chain recombines TRBV6-6 with TRBJ1-6, with unresolved D. The V end was cut by 7 bases, the J end by 0 bases, with 13 bases between. The germline CDR1 and CDR2 sequences are MNHNY and SVGAGI (reference sequence). The CDR3 spans 16 residues. CDR3 nucleotide sequence: TGTGCCAGCATCGACTTCACTAGCTCCTATAATTCACCCCTCCACTTT. Translating it yields CASIDFTSSYNSPLHF.

This clone has just a few counts. This chain joins TRBV7-6 and TRBJ2-1; D gene unclear. Trimming stripped 1 base from V and 15 bases from J, with 16 bases between. Germline V gene sequence: CDR1 SGHVS, CDR2 FNYEAQ. The CDR3 has 13 residues. DNA for the CDR3: TGTGCCAGCAGCTTAGGACCCTCTAGTGATATGTTCTTC. This gives the protein CASSLGPSSDMFF.

The J gene is TRBJ2-1, the V gene TRBV5-4, with D maybe TRBD1 (6 bases). The CDR3 loop spans 17 amino acids. V was pared by 4 bases and J by 6 bases, with 23 bases between. Germline CDR1 is SGHNT and CDR2 is YYREEE (reference sequence). The CDR3: CASSLSGGHYRVNEQFF. Here the CDR3 DNA reads TGTGCCAGCAGCCTGTCGGGCGGACATTACAGGGTCAATGAGCAGTTCTTC. The complete variable domain, with remaining parts taken from reference TRBV5-4 and TRBJ2-1, reads ETGVTQSPTHLIKTRGQQVTLRCSSQSGHNTVSWYQQALGQGPQFIFQYYREEENGRGNFPPRFSGLQFPNYSSELNVNALELDDSALYLCASSLSGGHYRVNEQFFGPGTRLTVL.

This sequence joins TRBV2 and TRBJ2-5; 11 bases are a match to TRBD1. Germline values: CDR1 SNHLY, CDR2 FYNNEI. V lost 1 base to trimming and J lost 5 bases; unmatched junction nucleotides: 0. The CDR3 covers 14 residues. In DNA form, the CDR3 reads TGTGCCAGCAGTGAAGGGGACAGGGGGGAGACCCAGTACTTC. This encodes CASSEGDRGETQYF.

The V call is TRBV7-9, the J call TRBJ2-7; TRBD1 matches at 7 bases. CDR1 and CDR2 (germline): SEHNR, FQNEAQ (reference sequence). The length of the CDR3 is 15 residues. With 3 bases clipped from V and 2 bases from J, the junction kept 7 bases outside the gene matches. CDR3 protein: CASSFNRGEAYEQYF. The CDR3 region has the DNA TGTGCCAGCAGCTTTAACAGGGGCGAGGCCTACGAGCAGTACTTC.

The rearrangement uses TRBV5-1 and TRBJ2-2, with D unclear. The CDR3 contains 15 residues. Per the germline V gene, CDR1 is SGHRS and CDR2 is YFSETQ. V shed 5 bases and J shed 0 bases, with 11 bases lying between them. CDR3 sequence: CASSFNRANTGELFF. The CDR3 DNA sequence: TGCGCCAGCAGTTTTAACAGAGCGAACACCGGGGAGCTGTTTTTT.

This clone was detected a few times. This chain uses TRBV2 with TRBJ2-2; the D gene is possibly TRBD1 (5 bases). Trimming took off 6 bases at V and 7 bases at J, with 15 bases between the two ends. The CDR3 extends over 14 amino acids. CDR1 and CDR2 from the germline V gene are SNHLY and FYNNEI. CDR3 bases: TGTGCCAGCAGAGGGGCCACGAACGGCGGGGAGCTGTTTTTT. Translating gives CASRGATNGGELFF.

The chain recombines TRBV5-6 with TRBJ1-1, with 8 bases that match TRBD1. Germline V gene sequence: CDR1 SGHDT, CDR2 YYEEEE. J lost 2 bases, V lost 4 bases, and 10 bases had no gene match. This CDR3 contains 16 residues. The CDR3 reads CASSIRGQGRNTEAFF. The CDR3 DNA is TGTGCCAGCAGCATTCGTGGACAGGGCCGAAACACTGAAGCTTTCTTT.

This rearrangement joins TRBV7-9 to TRBJ2-7; D might be TRBD2 (5 bases). CDR3 length: 13 residues. Germline lookup yields CDR1 SEHNR and CDR2 FQNEAQ (reference sequence). V gave up 8 bases and J gave up 3 bases, with 14 bases separating them. The CDR3 region has the DNA TGTGCCAGCTCCCCGGAAAGCGGCTACGAGCAGTACTTC. Amino acid sequence: CASSPESGYEQYF.

The genes are TRBV28 and TRBJ2-5, with TRBD2 matching 9 bases. Trimming cost V 1 base and J 7 bases; bases outside gene matches: 13. CDR1 and CDR2 from the germline V gene are MDHEN and SYDVKM. CDR3 length: 17 amino acids. The CDR3 DNA follows: TGTGCCAGCAGTTTATTCCGGCAGAGACTAGCGGAGGGGACCCAGTACTTC. Translated, it gives CASSLFRQRLAEGTQYF. The whole variable domain, remainder taken from reference TRBV28 and TRBJ2-5, is DVKVTQSSRYLVKRTGEKVFLECVQDMDHENMFWYRQDPGLGLRLIYFSYDVKMKEKGDIPEGYSVSREKKERFSLILESASTNQTSMYLCASSLFRQRLAEGTQYFGPGTRLLVL.

V is TRBV5-8 and J is TRBJ1-1; TRBD1 is a possible D gene (6 bases). V was pared by 0 bases and J by 3 bases, with 6 bases between. CDR1 and CDR2 from the germline V gene are SGHTS and YDEGEE. The CDR3 sequence is 13 residues long. CDR3 region: CASSLAGDTEAFF. CDR3 nucleotides: TGTGCCAGCAGCTTGGCAGGGGACACTGAAGCTTTCTTT.

This clone has only one observation. V is TRBV4-2 and J is TRBJ2-3; TRBD2 aligns across 8 bases. Germline CDR1 LGHNA, CDR2 YNFKEQ. V was pared by 0 bases and J by 7 bases, with 9 bases of the junction left unmatched. This CDR3 region has 16 residues. CDR3 DNA sequence: TGTGCCAGCAGCCAAGATCCTCGGGGGGGGGCGTATACGCAGTATTTT. Translation gives CASSQDPRGGAYTQYF.

The V gene is TRBV7-6, the J gene TRBJ1-2, with D possibly being TRBD1 (5 bases). There are 13 residues in the CDR3. Germline V gene lookup returns CDR1 SGHVS and CDR2 FNYEAQ. The ends were cut back, 5 bases at V and 5 bases at J, with 12 bases in the middle. CDR3 amino acids: CASSPAGGYGYTF. For the CDR3, the DNA is TGTGCCAGCAGCCCCGCGGGGGGTTATGGCTACACCTTC.

This clone was detected a few times. The CDR3 DNA is TGTGCCAGCAGCCTTCTCAGGGGAAGCGGTGAAAAACTGTTTTTT. It codes for CASSLLRGSGEKLFF. The chain recombines TRBV6-5 with TRBJ1-4; D perhaps matches TRBD1 (6 bases). The CDR3 loop spans 15 amino acids. Germline loops: CDR1 MNHEY, CDR2 SVGAGI. V gave up 6 bases and J gave up 7 bases, with 18 bases separating them.

The gene calls are TRBV4-2 and TRBJ2-1; 12 bases map to TRBD2. The CDR3 runs 16 residues. Looked up from germline, CDR1 is LGHNA and CDR2 is YNFKEQ. Germline trimming cut 0 bases from V and 6 bases from J; bases unmatched to any gene: 3. Here the CDR3 reads CASSQEGGLAGNEQFF. Here the CDR3 DNA reads TGTGCCAGCAGCCAAGAGGGGGGACTAGCGGGCAATGAGCAGTTCTTC.

This chain uses TRBV7-6 with TRBJ1-2; D is ambiguous. Deletions cut 5 bases from V and 8 bases from J, with 12 bases between. This CDR3 spans 12 amino acids. CDR1 and CDR2 from the germline V gene are SGHVS and FNYEAQ. The CDR3 nucleotides read TGTGCCAGCAGCCCCTGGAGGGTAGGCTACACCTTC. Translated: CASSPWRVGYTF.

V gene TRBV5-6 combines with J gene TRBJ2-3, with TRBD2 matching 7 bases. The CDR3 is made up of 16 amino acids. V lost 4 bases to trimming and J lost 0 bases; unmatched junction nucleotides: 8. Germline V lookup: CDR1 SGHDT, CDR2 YYEEEE. The CDR3 DNA is TGTGCCAGCAGCACATTAGCGGGCGGGAGCACAGATACGCAGTATTTT. Translated: CASSTLAGGSTDTQYF.

The chain recombines TRBV6-6 with TRBJ1-1; 7 bases match TRBD1. This CDR3 is 12 amino acids long. V shed 4 bases, J shed 6 bases, and the junction held 2 bases outside the gene matches. From germline, CDR1 is MNHNY and CDR2 SVGAGI (reference sequence). CDR3 coding DNA: TGTGCCAGCAGTTTTGACAGGGCTGAAGCTTTCTTT. Translating it yields CASSFDRAEAFF.

The chain uses TRBV9 and TRBJ2-6; 13 bases fit TRBD2. Germline CDR1 is SGDLS and CDR2 is YYNGEE. V trimming: 3 bases; J trimming: 4 bases; junction bases outside the gene matches: 4. This CDR3 contains 17 residues. CDR3 bases: TGTGCCAGCAGCGCGACTAGCGGGGGGTTCGGGGCCAACGTCCTGACTTTC. Protein product: CASSATSGGFGANVLTF.

As regards this clone: An end of the junction does not agree with germline; a read error may underlie this. The chain recombines TRBV6-5 with TRBJ1-5, with D possibly matching TRBD1 (5 bases). This CDR3 region has 13 residues. CDR1 is MNHEY, CDR2 SVGAGI, per germline. The CDR3 nucleotides are TGTGCCAGCAGCCCGGGGGGGAATCAGCCCCAGAATTTT. Its protein product is CASSPGGNQPQNF.